This T cell receptor beta chain is drawn from a study of shared clonotypes between healthy human individuals. Whole-study context: Participating donors consisted of a couple of women and a few men aged 18 to 49.

The CDR3 runs 16 residues. Germline V gives CDR1 SGHDT, CDR2 YYEEEE. With 4 bases clipped from V and 5 bases from J, the junction kept 8 bases outside the gene matches. Adult donors, all healthy and HIV-negative, had no recent acute infections or vaccinations. Comment on this clone: Its antigen is not known.

Here immunoSEQ multiplex PCR was the method, and the copy in TCRdb shows in-frame clones only, minus some. The sample gives 2,500,000 or so clones, roughly 92% of which show up once; around 0.14% is in the top ten. The study, taken as a whole, reports: Rarefaction revealed incomplete sorted-subset sequencing despite large depth.

Sequencing input: naive CD4+ T cells sorted from blood. Subset denoted: CD45RA+ positively selected. The chain couples TRBV5-6 to TRBJ1-4; 10 bases map to TRBD1. This TCR was sampled from a man aged 18 to 29 in good health. The CDR3 coding sequence is TGTGCCAGCAGCCCAGCACCGGGACAGGGGAATGAAAAACTGTTTTTT. Its protein is CASSPAPGQGNEKLFF.